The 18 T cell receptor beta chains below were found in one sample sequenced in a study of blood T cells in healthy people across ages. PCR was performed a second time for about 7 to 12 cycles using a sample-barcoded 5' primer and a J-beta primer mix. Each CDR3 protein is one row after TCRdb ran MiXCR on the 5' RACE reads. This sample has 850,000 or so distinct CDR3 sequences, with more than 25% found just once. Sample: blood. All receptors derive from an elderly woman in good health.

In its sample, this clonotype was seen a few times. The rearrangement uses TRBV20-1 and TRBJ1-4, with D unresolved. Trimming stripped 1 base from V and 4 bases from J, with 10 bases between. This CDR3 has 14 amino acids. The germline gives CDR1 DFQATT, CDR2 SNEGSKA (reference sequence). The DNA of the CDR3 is TGCAGTGCTAGAGGGTGGGGTAATAATGAAAAACTGTTTTTT. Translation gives CSARGWGNNEKLFF.

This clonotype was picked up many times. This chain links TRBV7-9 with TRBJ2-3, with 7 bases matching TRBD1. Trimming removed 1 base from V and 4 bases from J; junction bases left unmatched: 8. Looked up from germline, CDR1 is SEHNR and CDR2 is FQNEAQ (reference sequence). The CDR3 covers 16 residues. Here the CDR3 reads CASSLGDREYADTQYF. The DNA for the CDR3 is TGTGCCAGCAGCTTAGGAGACAGGGAGTACGCAGATACGCAGTATTTT.

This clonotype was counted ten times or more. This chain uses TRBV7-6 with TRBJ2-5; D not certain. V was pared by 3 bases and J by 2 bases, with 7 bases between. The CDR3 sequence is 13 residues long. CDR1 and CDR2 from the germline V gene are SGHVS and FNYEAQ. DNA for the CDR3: TGTGCCAGCAGCTTTTCCCGGCAAGAGACCCAGTACTTC. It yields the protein CASSFSRQETQYF.

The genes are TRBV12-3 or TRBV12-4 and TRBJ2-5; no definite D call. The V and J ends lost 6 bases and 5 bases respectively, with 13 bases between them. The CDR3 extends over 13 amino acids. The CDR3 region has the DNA TGTGCCAGCAGCCTACCGTCCGGGGAGACCCAGTACTTC. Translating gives CASSLPSGETQYF.

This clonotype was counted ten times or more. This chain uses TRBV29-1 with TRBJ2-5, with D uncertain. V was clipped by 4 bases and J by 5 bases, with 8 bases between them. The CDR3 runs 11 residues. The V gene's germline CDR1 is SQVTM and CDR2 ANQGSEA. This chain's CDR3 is CSVAVGETQYF. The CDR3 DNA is TGCAGCGTTGCCGTCGGGGAGACCCAGTACTTC. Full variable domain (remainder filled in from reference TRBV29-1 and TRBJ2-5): SAVISQKPSRDICQRGTSLTIQCQVDSQVTMMFWYRQQPGQSLTLIATANQGSEATYESGFVIDKFPISRPNLTFSTLTVSNMSPEDSSIYLCSVAVGETQYFGPGTRLLVL.

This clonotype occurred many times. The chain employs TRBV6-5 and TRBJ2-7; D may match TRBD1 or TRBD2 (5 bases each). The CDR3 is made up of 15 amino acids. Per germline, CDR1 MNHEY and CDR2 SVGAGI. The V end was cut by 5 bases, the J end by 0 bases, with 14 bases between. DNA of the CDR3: TGTGCCAGCAGTCCTTATAAGGGGAGCTCCTACGAGCAGTACTTC. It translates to CASSPYKGSSYEQYF.

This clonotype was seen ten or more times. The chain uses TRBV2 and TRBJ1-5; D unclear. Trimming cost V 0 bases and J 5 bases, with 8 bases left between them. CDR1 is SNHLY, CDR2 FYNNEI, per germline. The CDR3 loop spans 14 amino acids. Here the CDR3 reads CASSEALPHQPQHF. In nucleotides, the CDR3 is TGTGCCAGCAGTGAAGCGCTTCCCCATCAGCCCCAGCATTTT.

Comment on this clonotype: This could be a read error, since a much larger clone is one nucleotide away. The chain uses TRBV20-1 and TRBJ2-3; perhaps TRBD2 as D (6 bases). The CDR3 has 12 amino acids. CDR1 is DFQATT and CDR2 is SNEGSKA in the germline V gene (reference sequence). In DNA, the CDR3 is TGCAGGGCAAGAGGCGGGGTAGATACGCAGTATTTT. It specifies CRARGGVDTQYF.

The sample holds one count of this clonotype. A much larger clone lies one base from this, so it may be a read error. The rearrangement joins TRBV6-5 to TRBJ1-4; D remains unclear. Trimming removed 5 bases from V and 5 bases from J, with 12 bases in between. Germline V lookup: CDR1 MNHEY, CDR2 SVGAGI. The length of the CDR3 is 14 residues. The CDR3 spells CASSKESGNEKLFF. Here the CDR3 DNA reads TGTGCCAGCAGTAAGGAGAGTGGGAATGAAAAACTGTTTTTT.

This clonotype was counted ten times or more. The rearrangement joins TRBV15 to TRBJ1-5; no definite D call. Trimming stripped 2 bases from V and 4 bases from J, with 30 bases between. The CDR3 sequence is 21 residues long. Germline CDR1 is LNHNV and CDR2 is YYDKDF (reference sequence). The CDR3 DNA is TGTGCCACCAGCAGACCCCGTTTGGACTCTCCGAATGTAGGAACGAATCAGCCCCAGCATTTT. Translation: CATSRPRLDSPNVGTNQPQHF.

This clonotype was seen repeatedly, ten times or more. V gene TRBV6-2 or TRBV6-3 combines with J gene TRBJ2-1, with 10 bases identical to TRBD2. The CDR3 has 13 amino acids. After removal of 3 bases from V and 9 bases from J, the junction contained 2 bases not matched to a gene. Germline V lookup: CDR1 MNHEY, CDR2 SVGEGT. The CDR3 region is CASSYVAGGEQFF. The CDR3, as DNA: TGTGCCAGCAGTTATGTAGCGGGGGGTGAGCAGTTCTTC.

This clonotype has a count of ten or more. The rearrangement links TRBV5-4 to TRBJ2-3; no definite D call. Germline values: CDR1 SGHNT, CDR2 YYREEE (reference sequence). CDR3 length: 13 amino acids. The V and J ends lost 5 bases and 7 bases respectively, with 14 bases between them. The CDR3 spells CASRRYYNNTQYF. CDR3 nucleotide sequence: TGTGCCAGCAGAAGATATTACAACAATACGCAGTATTTT.

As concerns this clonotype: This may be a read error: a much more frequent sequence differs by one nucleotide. The DNA of the CDR3 is TGTGCCAGCAACCAAGCTGACATTCAGTACTTC. Residues: CASNQADIQYF. V is TRBV14 and J is TRBJ2-7; no clear D. TRBJ2-4 explains the end of the DNA better; the J call may be wrong. This CDR3 region has 11 residues. The germline V gene has CDR1 SGHDN and CDR2 FVKESK.

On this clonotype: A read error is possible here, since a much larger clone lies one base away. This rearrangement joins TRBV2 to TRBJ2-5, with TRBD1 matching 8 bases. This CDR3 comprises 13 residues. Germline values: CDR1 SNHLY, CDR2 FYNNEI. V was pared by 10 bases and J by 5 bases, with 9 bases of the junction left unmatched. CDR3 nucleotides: TGTGCCAACAGCCAGACAGGGGTTGAGACCCAGTACTTC. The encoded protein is CANSQTGVETQYF.

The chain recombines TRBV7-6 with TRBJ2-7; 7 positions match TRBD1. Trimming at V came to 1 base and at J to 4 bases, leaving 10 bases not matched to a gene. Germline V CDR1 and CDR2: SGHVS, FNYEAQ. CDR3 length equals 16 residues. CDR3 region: CASSLGGTGARYEQYF. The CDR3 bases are TGTGCCAGCAGCTTAGGGGGCACAGGGGCTCGGTACGAGCAGTACTTC. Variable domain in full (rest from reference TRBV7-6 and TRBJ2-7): GAGVSQSPRYKVTKRGQDVALRCDPISGHVSLYWYRQALGQGPEFLTYFNYEAQQDKSGLPNDRFSAERPEGSISTLTIQRTEQRDSAMYRCASSLGGTGARYEQYFGPGTRLTVT.

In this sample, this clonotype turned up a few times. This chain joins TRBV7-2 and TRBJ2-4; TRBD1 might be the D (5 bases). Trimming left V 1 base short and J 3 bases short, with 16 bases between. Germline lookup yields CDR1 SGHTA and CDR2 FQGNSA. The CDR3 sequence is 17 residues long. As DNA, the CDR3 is TGTGCCAGCAGCTTAGTCCCCCAGGGCCTGGTCAAAAACATTCAGTACTTC. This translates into CASSLVPQGLVKNIQYF.

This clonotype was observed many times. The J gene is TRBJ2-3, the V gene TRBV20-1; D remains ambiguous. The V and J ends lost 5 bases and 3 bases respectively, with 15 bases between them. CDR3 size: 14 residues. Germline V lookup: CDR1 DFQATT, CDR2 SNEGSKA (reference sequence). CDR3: CSAAQAMGTDTQYF. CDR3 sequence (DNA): TGCAGTGCTGCTCAAGCGATGGGGACAGATACGCAGTATTTT.

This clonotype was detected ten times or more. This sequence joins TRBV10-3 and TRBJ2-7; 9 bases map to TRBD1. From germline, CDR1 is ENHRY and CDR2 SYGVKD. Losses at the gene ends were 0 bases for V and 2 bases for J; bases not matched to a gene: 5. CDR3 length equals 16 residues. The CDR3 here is CAISESRTGVTYEQYF. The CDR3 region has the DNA TGTGCCATCAGTGAGTCTAGGACAGGGGTGACCTACGAGCAGTACTTC.